These 12 T cell receptor beta chains originate from one sample sequenced in a study of blood T cell repertoires in COVID-19. Generated by immunoSEQ multiplex PCR, the TCRdb table keeps only in-frame clones and is missing some. This table holds around 340,000 clones, approximately 89% found once. Sequencing was carried out using peripheral blood. The receptors originated from a woman aged 55-70 years with COVID-19, enrolled during active disease.

Remarks on this clone: At one boundary the junction diverges from the germline segment, which might be a read error. The chain links TRBV7-7 to TRBJ2-1; TRBD2 matches 11 bases. This CDR3 has 15 residues. Looked up from germline, CDR1 is SSHAT and CDR2 is FNYEAQ (reference sequence). The CDR3 reads CASSSTSGVDNEQFF. CDR3 bases: TGTGCTAGCAGCTCGACTAGCGGGGTTGACAATGAGCAGTTCTTC.

The gene calls are TRBV28 and TRBJ1-5, with TRBD1 as a possible D gene (6 bases). Looked up from germline, CDR1 is MDHEN and CDR2 is SYDVKM. Trimming removed 2 bases from V and 7 bases from J, with 12 bases in between. CDR3 size: 14 residues. CDR3 amino acids: CASSLEQGRQPQHF. CDR3 bases: TGTGCCAGCAGTTTAGAACAGGGCAGACAGCCCCAGCATTTT.

This rearrangement joins TRBV18 to TRBJ2-2; D uncertain. The CDR3 has 16 residues. Germline-derived CDR1 and CDR2 are KGHSH and LQKENI. V dropped 0 bases and J dropped 5 bases, with 13 bases sitting between them. CDR3 coding DNA: TGTGCCAGCTCACCACCGGGCCAGCCTTTAACCGGGGAGCTGTTTTTT. This sequence encodes CASSPPGQPLTGELFF.

This chain uses TRBV2 with TRBJ2-1; a weak D match, TRBD1 (5 bases). Germline V lookup: CDR1 SNHLY, CDR2 FYNNEI. This CDR3 contains 13 residues. Trimming shortened V by 0 bases and J by 10 bases, and 10 bases separated the two germline ends. This chain's CDR3 is CASSEAFKGEQFF. DNA for the CDR3: TGTGCCAGCAGTGAAGCGTTTAAGGGGGAGCAGTTCTTC.

With respect to this clone: The sample carries other DNA sequences with the same CDR3. The chain joins TRBV6-5 to TRBJ1-2, with 10 nucleotides matching TRBD1. Germline V gene lookup returns CDR1 MNHEY and CDR2 SVGAGI. The trim removed 2 bases at V and 5 bases at J, leaving 5 bases unmatched. The CDR3 is 15 residues long. CDR3 protein: CASSYRGQGGYGYTF. The DNA for the CDR3 is TGTGCCAGCAGTTACCGTGGACAGGGGGGATATGGCTACACCTTC.

The rearrangement uses TRBV5-1 and TRBJ2-1; weak D call: TRBD2 (7 bases). In germline, CDR1 is SGHRS, CDR2 YFSETQ. This CDR3 region has 16 residues. Trimming left V 3 bases short and J 5 bases short, with 18 bases between. As DNA, the CDR3 is TGCGCCAGCAGCTCTGGTGGGGGGGCAGGAAACAATGAGCAGTTCTTC. Translating gives CASSSGGGAGNNEQFF.

This rearrangement joins TRBV27 to TRBJ1-6; the D is unclear. From germline, CDR1 is MNHEY and CDR2 SMNVEV (reference sequence). V lost 5 bases, J lost 9 bases, and 8 bases lay in between. The CDR3 sequence is 12 residues long. The CDR3 loop reads CASSQLGSPLHF. The CDR3 DNA follows: TGTGCCAGCAGTCAACTTGGTTCACCCCTCCACTTT.

The CDR3 sequence is CASNPARQGAAEKLFF. CDR3 in DNA: TGTGCCAGCAATCCCGCCCGACAGGGGGCTGCTGAAAAACTGTTTTTT. The rearrangement joins TRBV19 to TRBJ1-4, with 10 bases lining up with TRBD1. The V segment lost 9 bases and the J segment 7 bases; nucleotides outside the gene matches: 14. CDR1 LNHDA and CDR2 SQIVND come from the germline V gene (reference sequence). The CDR3 is 16 amino acids.

V is TRBV16 and J is TRBJ2-3; the D is unclear. Germline lookup yields CDR1 KGHSY and CDR2 FQNENV. V lost 4 bases to trimming and J lost 5 bases, with 19 bases between them. The CDR3 length is 16 residues. This CDR3 reads CASSPSLVLAGDTQYF. The CDR3 nucleotides read TGTGCCAGCAGCCCCTCGCTCGTATTGGCAGGAGATACGCAGTATTTT.

The DNA of the CDR3 is TGTGCCAGCAGCAGGGGTAGCACAGATACGCAGTATTTT. Translating it yields CASSRGSTDTQYF. The V call is TRBV7-8, the J call TRBJ2-3, with D possibly TRBD1 on 5 matching bases. V lost 5 bases and J lost 0, with 6 bases in between. The CDR3 covers 13 residues. Germline V gene data show CDR1 as SGHVS and CDR2 as FQNEAQ.

The chain combines TRBV6-6 with TRBJ1-6; D may be TRBD1 (6 bases). CDR1 is MNHNY, CDR2 SVGAGI, per germline (reference sequence). The CDR3 has 15 residues. Trimming removed 4 bases from V and 7 bases from J, with 14 bases in between. CDR3 sequence: CASSFREGGNSPLHF. The CDR3 DNA follows: TGTGCCAGCAGTTTTCGTGAGGGGGGGAATTCACCCCTCCACTTT.

The chain uses TRBV6-2 or TRBV6-3 and TRBJ1-2; D not resolved. Germline values: CDR1 MNHEY, CDR2 SVGEGT. This CDR3 has 13 residues. V lost 4 bases to trimming and J lost 2 bases, with 8 bases between them. CDR3 DNA: TGTGCCAGCAGTTTGCCGGTGAACTATGGCTACACCTTC. Encoded protein: CASSLPVNYGYTF.